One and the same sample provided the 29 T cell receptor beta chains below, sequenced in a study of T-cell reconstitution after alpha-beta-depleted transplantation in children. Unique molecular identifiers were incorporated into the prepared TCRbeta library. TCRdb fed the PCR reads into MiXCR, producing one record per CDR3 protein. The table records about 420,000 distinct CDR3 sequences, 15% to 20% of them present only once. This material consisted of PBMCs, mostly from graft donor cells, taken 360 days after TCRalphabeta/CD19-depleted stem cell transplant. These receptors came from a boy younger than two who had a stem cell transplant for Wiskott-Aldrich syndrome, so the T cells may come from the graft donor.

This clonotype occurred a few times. The CDR3 bases are TGTGCCAGCAGAACCCAGCGGGGGCTAGGAGATACGCAGTATTTT. It codes for CASRTQRGLGDTQYF. The V and J genes are TRBV2 and TRBJ2-3, with 8 bases lining up with TRBD2. V was pared by 6 bases and J by 5 bases, with 10 bases of the junction left unmatched. In germline, CDR1 is SNHLY, CDR2 FYNNEI. The CDR3 has 15 residues.

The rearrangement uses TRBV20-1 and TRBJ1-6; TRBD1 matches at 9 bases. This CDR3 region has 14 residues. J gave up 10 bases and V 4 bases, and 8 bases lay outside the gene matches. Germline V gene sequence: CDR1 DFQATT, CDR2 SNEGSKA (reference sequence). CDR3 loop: CSATPGQGGSPLHF. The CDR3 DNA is TGCAGTGCTACCCCGGGACAGGGAGGATCACCCCTCCACTTT.

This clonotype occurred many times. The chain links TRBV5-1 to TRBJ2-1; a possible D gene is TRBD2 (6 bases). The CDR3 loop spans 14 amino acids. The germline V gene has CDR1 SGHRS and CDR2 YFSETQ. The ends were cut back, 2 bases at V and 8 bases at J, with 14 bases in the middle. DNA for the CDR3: TGCGCCAGCAGCTTCGGGGCAGGCGGGGATGAGCAGTTCTTC. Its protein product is CASSFGAGGDEQFF. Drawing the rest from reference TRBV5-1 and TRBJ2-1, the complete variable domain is KAGVTQTPRYLIKTRGQQVTLSCSPISGHRSVSWYQQTPGQGLQFLFEYFSETQRNKGNFPGRFSGRQFSNSRSEMNVSTLELGDSALYLCASSFGAGGDEQFFGPGTRLTVL.

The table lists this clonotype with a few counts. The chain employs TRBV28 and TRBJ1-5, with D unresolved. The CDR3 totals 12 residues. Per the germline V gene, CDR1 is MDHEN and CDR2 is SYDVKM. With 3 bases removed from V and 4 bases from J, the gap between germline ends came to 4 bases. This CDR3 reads CASSFLNQPQHF. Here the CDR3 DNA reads TGTGCCAGCAGTTTCCTTAATCAGCCCCAGCATTTT. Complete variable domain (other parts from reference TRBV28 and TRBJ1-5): DVKVTQSSRYLVKRTGEKVFLECVQDMDHENMFWYRQDPGLGLRLIYFSYDVKMKEKGDIPEGYSVSREKKERFSLILESASTNQTSMYLCASSFLNQPQHFGDGTRLSIL.

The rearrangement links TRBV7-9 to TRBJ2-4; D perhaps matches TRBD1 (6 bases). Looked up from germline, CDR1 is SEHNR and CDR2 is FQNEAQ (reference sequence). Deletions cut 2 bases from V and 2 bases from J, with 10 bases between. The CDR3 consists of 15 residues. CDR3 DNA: TGTGCCAGCAGCTTAAACAGGGCTTCCAAAAACATTCAGTACTTC. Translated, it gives CASSLNRASKNIQYF.

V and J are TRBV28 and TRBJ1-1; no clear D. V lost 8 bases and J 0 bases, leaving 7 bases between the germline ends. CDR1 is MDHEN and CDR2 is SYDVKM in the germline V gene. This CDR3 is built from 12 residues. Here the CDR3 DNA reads TGTGCCAGCGCCCTTTTGAACACTGAAGCTTTCTTT. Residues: CASALLNTEAFF.

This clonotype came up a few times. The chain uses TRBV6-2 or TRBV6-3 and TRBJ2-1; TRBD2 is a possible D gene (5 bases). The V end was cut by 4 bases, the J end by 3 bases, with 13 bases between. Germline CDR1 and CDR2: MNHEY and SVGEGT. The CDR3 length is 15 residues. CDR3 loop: CASSLGSAIYNEQFF. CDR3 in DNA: TGTGCCAGCAGTTTGGGTAGCGCCATCTACAATGAGCAGTTCTTC.

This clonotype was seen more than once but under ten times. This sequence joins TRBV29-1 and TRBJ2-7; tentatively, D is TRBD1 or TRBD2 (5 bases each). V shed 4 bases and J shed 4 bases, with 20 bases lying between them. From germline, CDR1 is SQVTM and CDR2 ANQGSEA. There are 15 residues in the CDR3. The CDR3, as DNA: TGCAGCGTTGGACCCAGGGACCGTCCTATGTACGAGCAGTACTTC. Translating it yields CSVGPRDRPMYEQYF.

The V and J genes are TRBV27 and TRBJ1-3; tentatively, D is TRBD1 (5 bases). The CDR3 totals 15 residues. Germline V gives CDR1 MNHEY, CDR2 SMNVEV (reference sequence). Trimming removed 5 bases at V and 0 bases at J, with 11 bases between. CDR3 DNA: TGTGCCAGCAGTGTAGACAGTTACTCTGGAAACACCATATATTTT. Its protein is CASSVDSYSGNTIYF.

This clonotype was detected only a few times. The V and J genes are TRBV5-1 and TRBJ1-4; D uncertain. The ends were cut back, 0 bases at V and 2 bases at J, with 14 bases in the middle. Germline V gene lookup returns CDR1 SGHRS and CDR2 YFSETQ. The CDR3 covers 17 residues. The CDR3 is CASSLVPRDSTNEKLFF. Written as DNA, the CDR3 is TGCGCCAGCAGCTTGGTGCCCCGGGATTCGACTAATGAAAAACTGTTTTTT.

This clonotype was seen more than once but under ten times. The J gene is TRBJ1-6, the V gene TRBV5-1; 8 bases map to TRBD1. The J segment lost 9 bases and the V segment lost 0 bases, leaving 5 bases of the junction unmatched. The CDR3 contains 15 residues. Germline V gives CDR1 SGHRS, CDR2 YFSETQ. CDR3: CASSLAKTGVSPLHF. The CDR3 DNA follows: TGCGCCAGCAGCTTGGCCAAGACAGGGGTTTCACCCCTCCACTTT.

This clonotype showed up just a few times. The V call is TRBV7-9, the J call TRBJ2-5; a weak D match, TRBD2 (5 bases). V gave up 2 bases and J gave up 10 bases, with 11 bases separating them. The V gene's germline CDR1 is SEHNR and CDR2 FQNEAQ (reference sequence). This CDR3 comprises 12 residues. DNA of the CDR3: TGTGCCAGCAGCTTACCGGGGTTTAGCCAGTACTTC. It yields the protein CASSLPGFSQYF.

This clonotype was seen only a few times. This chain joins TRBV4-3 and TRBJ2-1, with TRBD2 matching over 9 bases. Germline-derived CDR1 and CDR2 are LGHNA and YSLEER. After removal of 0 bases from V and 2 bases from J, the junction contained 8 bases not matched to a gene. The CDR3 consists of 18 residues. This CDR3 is CASSQEALAGNTYNEQFF. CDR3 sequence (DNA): TGCGCCAGCAGCCAAGAAGCTCTAGCGGGAAACACCTACAATGAGCAGTTCTTC.

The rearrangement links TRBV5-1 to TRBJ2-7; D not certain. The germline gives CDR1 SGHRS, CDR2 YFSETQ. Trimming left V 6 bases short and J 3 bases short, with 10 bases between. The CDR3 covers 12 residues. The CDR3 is CASTGSFYEQYF. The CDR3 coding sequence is TGCGCCAGCACCGGGTCTTTCTACGAGCAGTACTTC.

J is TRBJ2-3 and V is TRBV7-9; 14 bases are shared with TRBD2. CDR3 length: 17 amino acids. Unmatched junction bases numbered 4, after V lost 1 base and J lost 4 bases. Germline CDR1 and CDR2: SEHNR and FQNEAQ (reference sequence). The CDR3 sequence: CASSLGPGLAGADTQYF. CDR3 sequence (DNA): TGTGCCAGCAGCTTAGGTCCGGGACTAGCGGGAGCAGATACGCAGTATTTT.

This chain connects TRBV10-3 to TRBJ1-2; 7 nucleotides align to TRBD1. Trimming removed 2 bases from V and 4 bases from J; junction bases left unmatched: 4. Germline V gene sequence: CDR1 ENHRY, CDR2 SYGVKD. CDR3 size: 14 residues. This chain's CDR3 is CAISEGRGSYGYTF. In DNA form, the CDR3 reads TGTGCCATCAGTGAGGGCAGGGGGAGCTATGGCTACACCTTC.

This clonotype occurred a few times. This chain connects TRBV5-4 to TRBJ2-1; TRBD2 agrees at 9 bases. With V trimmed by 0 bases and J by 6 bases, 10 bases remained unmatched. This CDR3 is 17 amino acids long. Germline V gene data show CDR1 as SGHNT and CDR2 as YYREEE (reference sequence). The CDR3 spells CASSLVLGGGAPNEQFF. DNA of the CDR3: TGTGCCAGCAGCTTGGTGCTGGGCGGGGGGGCTCCCAATGAGCAGTTCTTC.

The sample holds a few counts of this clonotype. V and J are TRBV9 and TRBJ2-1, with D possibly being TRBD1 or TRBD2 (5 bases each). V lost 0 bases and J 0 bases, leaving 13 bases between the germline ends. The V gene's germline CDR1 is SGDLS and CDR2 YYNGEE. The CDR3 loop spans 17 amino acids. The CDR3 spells CASSVGMGRLSYNEQFF. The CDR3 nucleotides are TGTGCCAGCAGCGTAGGTATGGGACGCCTCTCCTACAATGAGCAGTTCTTC.

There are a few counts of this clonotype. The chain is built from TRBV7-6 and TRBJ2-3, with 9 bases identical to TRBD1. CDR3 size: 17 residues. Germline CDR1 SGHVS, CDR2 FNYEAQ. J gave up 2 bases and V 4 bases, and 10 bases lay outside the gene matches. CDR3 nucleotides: TGTGCCAGCAGCTCCTCCCCCACAGGGGGCTCCACAGATACGCAGTATTTT. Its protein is CASSSSPTGGSTDTQYF.

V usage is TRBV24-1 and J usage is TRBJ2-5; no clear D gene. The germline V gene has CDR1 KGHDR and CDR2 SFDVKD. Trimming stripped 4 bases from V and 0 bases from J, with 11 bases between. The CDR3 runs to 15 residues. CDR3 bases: TGTGCCACCAGTGACTCCAAGGCGTACCAAGAGACCCAGTACTTC. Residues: CATSDSKAYQETQYF.

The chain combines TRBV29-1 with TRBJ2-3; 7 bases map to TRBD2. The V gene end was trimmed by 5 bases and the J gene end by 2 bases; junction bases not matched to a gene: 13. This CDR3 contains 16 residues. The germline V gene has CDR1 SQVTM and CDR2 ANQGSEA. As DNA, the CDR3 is TGCAGCGTTAAGCTAATTGTAGCGGGCACCACAGATACGCAGTATTTT. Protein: CSVKLIVAGTTDTQYF.

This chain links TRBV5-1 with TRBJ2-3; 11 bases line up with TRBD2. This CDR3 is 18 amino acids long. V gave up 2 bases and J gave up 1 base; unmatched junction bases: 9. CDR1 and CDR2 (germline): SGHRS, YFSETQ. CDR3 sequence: CASSFTSGGRYGTDTQYF. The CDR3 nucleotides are TGCGCCAGCAGCTTTACTAGCGGGGGCAGGTACGGCACAGATACGCAGTATTTT.

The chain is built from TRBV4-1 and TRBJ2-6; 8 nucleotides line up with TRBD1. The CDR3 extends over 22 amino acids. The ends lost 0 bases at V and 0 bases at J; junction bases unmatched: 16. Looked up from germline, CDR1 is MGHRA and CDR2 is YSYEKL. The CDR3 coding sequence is TGCGCCAGCAGCCAAGAGATGTTTCTGACGGACAGGGAACCCTCTGGGGCCAACGTCCTGACTTTC. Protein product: CASSQEMFLTDREPSGANVLTF.

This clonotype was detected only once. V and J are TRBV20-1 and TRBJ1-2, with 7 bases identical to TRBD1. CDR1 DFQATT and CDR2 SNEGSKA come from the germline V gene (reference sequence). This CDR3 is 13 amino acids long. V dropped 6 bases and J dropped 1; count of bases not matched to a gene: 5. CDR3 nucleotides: TGCAGTGCCCGGGACAGCCTTAACTATGGCTACACCTTC. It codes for CSARDSLNYGYTF.

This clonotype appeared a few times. CDR3 in DNA: TGTGCCAGCAGCTTATCCTCGACAGGCCCGAACACCGGGGAGCTGTTTTTT. It codes for CASSLSSTGPNTGELFF. This chain uses TRBV7-9 with TRBJ2-2, with D possibly being TRBD1 (6 bases). The CDR3 length is 17 residues. The V end lost 2 bases, the J end lost 0 bases, and 13 bases lay between the germline ends. Germline V gene data show CDR1 as SEHNR and CDR2 as FQNEAQ (reference sequence).

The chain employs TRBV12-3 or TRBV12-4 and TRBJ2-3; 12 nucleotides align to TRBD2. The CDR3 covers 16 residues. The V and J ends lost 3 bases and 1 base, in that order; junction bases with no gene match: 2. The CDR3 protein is CASSFLAGGGTDTQYF. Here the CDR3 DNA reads TGTGCCAGCAGTTTCCTAGCGGGAGGGGGCACAGATACGCAGTATTTT.

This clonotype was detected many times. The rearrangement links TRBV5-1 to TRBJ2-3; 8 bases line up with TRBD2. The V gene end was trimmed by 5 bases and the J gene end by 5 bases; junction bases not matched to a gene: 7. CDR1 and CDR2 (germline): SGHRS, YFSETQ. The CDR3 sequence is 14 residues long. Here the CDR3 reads CASREVTSVDTQYF. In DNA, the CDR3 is TGCGCCAGCAGAGAGGTGACTAGCGTAGATACGCAGTATTTT.

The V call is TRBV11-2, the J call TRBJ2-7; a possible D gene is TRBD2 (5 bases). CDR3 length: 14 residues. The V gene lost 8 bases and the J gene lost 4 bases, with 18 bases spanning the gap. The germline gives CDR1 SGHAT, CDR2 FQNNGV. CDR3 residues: CASCPSIPYYEQYF. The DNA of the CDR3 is TGTGCCAGCTGCCCTAGCATCCCCTATTACGAGCAGTACTTC.

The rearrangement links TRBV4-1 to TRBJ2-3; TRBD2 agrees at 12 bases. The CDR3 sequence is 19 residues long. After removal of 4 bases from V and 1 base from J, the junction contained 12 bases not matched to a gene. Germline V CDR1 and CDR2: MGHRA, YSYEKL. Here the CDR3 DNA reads TGCGCCAGCAGCCCCACCAGGCTAGCGGGGGGGTCCCGCACAGATACGCAGTATTTT. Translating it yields CASSPTRLAGGSRTDTQYF.